A selection of T cell receptor beta chains follows, all from one sample in a study of metastatic and nonmetastatic thyroid tumors. TCRdb re-analyzed the PCR reads through MiXCR. The top ten clones hold 20% to 25% of a sample with 43,000 or so clones, roughly 16% of them seen once. Sequencing input: blood. The receptors stem from a female donor with papillary thyroid cancer or a benign thyroid nodule (not recorded which). Some clones in this sample may be carry-over from other donors' samples. CDR3s include the opening cysteine and the closing phenylalanine or tryptophan. D genes are given only for firm matches. Some rows mark clone size as missing; the rest say once, few, many or name a class of expanded clone.

>TRBV6-2/TRBV6-3|TRBJ2-6|few|TRBD1
TGTGCCAGCACCGAGGACAGGGGGCTCTCTGGTGCCAACGTCCTGACTTTC
CASTEDRGLSGANVLTF
>TRBV6-1|TRBJ1-1|many|TRBD1
TGTGCCAGCAGCACAGGGGGCGTAATATCTGAAGCTTTCTTT
CASSTGGVISEAFF
>TRBV6-5|TRBJ1-2|many|.
TGTGCCAGCAGTTACTCGGGGTATGGCTACACCTTC
CASSYSGYGYTF
>TRBV6-1|TRBJ1-2|medium-sized|.
TGTGCCAGCAGTGCAGGGACTAACTATGGCTACACCTTC
CASSAGTNYGYTF
>TRBV28|TRBJ2-1|many|TRBD2
TGTGCCAGCAGCCCGACGGCTAGCGGGAAGGTTTATGAGCAGTTCTTC
CASSPTASGKVYEQFF
>TRBV28|TRBJ2-5|.|TRBD2
TGTACCAGCAGCCGGGGGGGGCAAGAGACCCAGTACTTC
CTSSRGGQETQYF
>TRBV4-2|TRBJ2-7|many|TRBD2
TGTGCCAGCAGCCGCGACGGGGGGAGCGAGCAGTACTTC
CASSRDGGSEQYF
>TRBV10-3|TRBJ2-7|few|TRBD2
TGTGCCATCAGTGAGGCGACTAGCGGGAGGGCCTACGAGCAGTACTTC
CAISEATSGRAYEQYF
>TRBV11-3|TRBJ2-1|many|TRBD1
TGTGCCAGCAGCTACCGGGACAGCGACTACAATGAGCAGTTCTTC
CASSYRDSDYNEQFF
>TRBV27|TRBJ2-3|many|.
TGTGCCAGCAGTTCTAGCGTAAATACGCAGTATTTT
CASSSSVNTQYF
>TRBV19|TRBJ1-2|many|.
TGTGCCAGTAGGTATGGCCTTGGTGGCTACACCTTC
CASRYGLGGYTF
>TRBV6-1|TRBJ2-3|many|.
TGTGCCAGCACCGAAGGGACGGGGGTCAACACAGATACGCAGTATTTT
CASTEGTGVNTDTQYF
>TRBV5-5|TRBJ1-5|many|.
TGTGCCAGCAGCTTTCTCAGCGGTCAGCCCCAGCATTTT
CASSFLSGQPQHF
>TRBV20-1|TRBJ1-2|.|.
TGCAGTGTTTCCCTAAGGAACTATGGCTACACCTTC
CSVSLRNYGYTF
>TRBV6-5|TRBJ2-7|many|TRBD2
TGTGCCAGCAGTTACTCTAGCGCTAGCGGGAGGGCCGGGTACGAGCAGTACTTC
CASSYSSASGRAGYEQYF
>TRBV5-1|TRBJ1-1|many|.
TGCGCCAGCAGCTTGGGAGGGTTCAGCACTGAAGCTTTCTTT
CASSLGGFSTEAFF
>TRBV27|TRBJ2-1|.|.
TGTGCCGGCAGTCCAACTAGCTCCACCTACAATGAGCAGTTCTTC
CAGSPTSSTYNEQFF
>TRBV11-2|TRBJ2-3|.|.
TGTGCCAGCAGCCACCAAGCGCTCGATATGCAGTATTTT
CASSHQALDMQYF
>TRBV11-2|TRBJ2-3|many|TRBD2
TGTGCCAGCAGCTCCCTGGGTAGCGGGAGACCAGATACGCAGTATTTT
CASSSLGSGRPDTQYF
>TRBV11-2|TRBJ2-1|.|TRBD2
TGTGCCAGCAGCTTAGAGACTAGCGGGGGCCACAATGAGCAGTTCTTC
CASSLETSGGHNEQFF
>TRBV18|TRBJ2-7|many|TRBD2
TGTGCCAGCTCACCACGGGGACTACCGCTCTACGAGCAGTACTTC
CASSPRGLPLYEQYF
>TRBV2|TRBJ1-2|many|TRBD1
TGTGCCAGCTCTACCGGACAGGCAAACTATGGCTACACCTTC
CASSTGQANYGYTF
>TRBV6-1|TRBJ2-3|.|TRBD1
TGTGCCAGCAGTCGGGACAGGGGGCTCCGCACAGATACGCAGTATTTT
CASSRDRGLRTDTQYF
>TRBV6-6|TRBJ2-6|.|.
TGTGCCAGCAGTTACTCTGTATCCTCTGGGGCCAACGTCCTGACTTTC
CASSYSVSSGANVLTF
>TRBV5-1|TRBJ2-7|many|TRBD2
TGCGCCAGCAGCTTCTTGGCGGGAGATTCCTACGAGCAGTACTTC
CASSFLAGDSYEQYF
>TRBV13|TRBJ2-2|many|.
TGTGCCAGCAGCGGTTTAGGGGACACCGGGGAGCTGTTTTTT
CASSGLGDTGELFF
>TRBV5-1|TRBJ1-1|many|.
TGCGCCAGCAGCTCGAGTGGAGGGGACACTGAAGCTTTCTTT
CASSSSGGDTEAFF
>TRBV11-1|TRBJ2-1|many|TRBD1
TGTGCCAGCAGCGATCCTTCAGGGGGCATACCAGAGCAGTTCTTC
CASSDPSGGIPEQFF
>TRBV12-3/TRBV12-4|TRBJ1-5|few|TRBD1
TGTGCCAGCAGCCGGGACAGTAATAGCAATCAGCCACAGAATTTT
CASSRDSNSNQPQNF
>TRBV4-1|TRBJ2-3|few|TRBD2
TGCTCCAGCAGCTGGACTAGCCGCGGTGGAGATACGCAGTATTTT
CSSSWTSRGGDTQYF
>TRBV6-1|TRBJ1-5|.|.
TGTGCCAGCAGTGAAGGCACCGCTGAGCCCCACAATTTT
CASSEGTAEPHNF
>TRBV12-3/TRBV12-4|TRBJ2-1|many|.
TGTGCCAGCAGTTTGAGGGCAGGTCGGGACAATGAGCAGTTCTTC
CASSLRAGRDNEQFF
>TRBV28|TRBJ1-2|.|.
TGTGCCAGCAGTGCTTACCAATTACAGGTGGCGCAAGGCTACACCTTC
CASSAYQLQVAQGYTF
>TRBV27|TRBJ2-1|.|TRBD2
TGTGCCAGCAGTTTCTGGACTAGCGGGAGACGTGAGCAGTTCTTC
CASSFWTSGRREQFF
>TRBV5-1|TRBJ2-3|many|.
TGCGCCAGCAGCCCCCGTCTGGAGTTTCCGCAGTATTTT
CASSPRLEFPQYF
>TRBV19|TRBJ2-2|few|TRBD2
TGTGCCAGTAAGGCGAGCGGGAGTGTCGGGGAGCTGTTTTTT
CASKASGSVGELFF
>TRBV12-3/TRBV12-4|TRBJ2-3|many|TRBD2
TGTGCCAGCACCCCAGCGGGAGATAGCACAGATACGCAGTATTTT
CASTPAGDSTDTQYF
>TRBV20-1|TRBJ2-3|many|.
TGCAGTGCCGAACACGGTCTTTGGCCTAGCACAGATACGCAGTATTTT
CSAEHGLWPSTDTQYF
>TRBV11-1|TRBJ1-6|.|.
TGTGCCAGCAGCTTACCCCTGGGGGGGGGTGAATCACCCCTCCACTTT
CASSLPLGGGESPLHF
>TRBV6-2/TRBV6-3|TRBJ2-7|.|TRBD1
TGTGCCAGCAGTTATGACAGGGGGGGCCACGAGCAGTACTTC
CASSYDRGGHEQYF
>TRBV30|TRBJ2-1|.|.
TGTGCCTGGAGTGTACACTGGGATGAGCAGTTCTTC
CAWSVHWDEQFF
>TRBV6-1|TRBJ1-5|many|.
TGTGCCAGCAGGGCCATATTCAGGGGTAGCAATCAGCCCCAGCATTTT
CASRAIFRGSNQPQHF
>TRBV24-1|TRBJ1-5|.|TRBD1
TGTGCCACCGGCGGGACAGGGGACAATCAGCCCCAGCATTTT
CATGGTGDNQPQHF
>TRBV5-1|TRBJ2-2|.|.
TGCGCCAGCAGCCCCCTCCCTAGCGAGAACACCGGGGAGCTGTTTTTT
CASSPLPSENTGELFF
>TRBV7-9|TRBJ2-7|many|.
TGTGCCAGCAGCTTAGCGGGGGCAGGGTCCGAGCAGTACTTC
CASSLAGAGSEQYF